This T cell receptor (beta chain) was sequenced for a study of blood T cell repertoires in COVID-19. Using immunoSEQ multiplex PCR, the repertoire was profiled, and TCRdb retains in-frame clones only, with some absent. The data show under 500,000 clones, around nine tenths seen once. The clonotype was recovered from a woman in her twenties or thirties with acute or convalescent COVID-19. The sequencing input was peripheral blood.

CDR3 loop: CASRTGKDYEQYF. The CDR3 DNA is TGTGCCAGCAGGACAGGGAAGGACTACGAGCAGTACTTC. The gene calls are TRBV6-5 and TRBJ2-7; 7 nucleotides agree with TRBD1. V lost 6 bases to trimming and J lost 3 bases; unmatched junction nucleotides: 5. From germline, CDR1 is MNHEY and CDR2 SVGAGI. The length of the CDR3 is 13 residues.